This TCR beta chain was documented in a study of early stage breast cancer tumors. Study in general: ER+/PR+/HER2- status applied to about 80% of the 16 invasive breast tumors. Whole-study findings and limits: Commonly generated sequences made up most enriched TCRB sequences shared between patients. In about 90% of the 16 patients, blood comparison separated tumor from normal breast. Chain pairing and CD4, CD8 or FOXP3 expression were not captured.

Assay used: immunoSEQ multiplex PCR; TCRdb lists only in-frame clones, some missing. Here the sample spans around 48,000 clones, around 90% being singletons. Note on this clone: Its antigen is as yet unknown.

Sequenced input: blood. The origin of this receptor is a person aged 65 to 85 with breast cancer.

This chain's CDR3 is CAWRDFSSTDTQYF. DNA of the CDR3: TGTGCCTGGAGGGACTTCTCTAGCACAGATACGCAGTATTTT. V is TRBV30 and J is TRBJ2-3; weak D call: TRBD2 (5 bases). The CDR3 has 14 amino acids. Trimming took off 3 bases at V and 0 bases at J, with 10 bases between the two ends. Looked up from germline, CDR1 is GTSNPN and CDR2 is SVGIG (reference sequence).